This entry lists 6 T cell receptor beta chains sequenced from one sample in a study of OX40 agonist ivuxolimab in advanced cancers. The repertoire was sequenced with immunoSEQ multiplex PCR; TCRdb's copy has only in-frame clones and lacks some. This table has roughly 30,000 clones, approximately 91% appearing once. The sequencing here drew on CD4+ or CD8+ T cells sorted from blood, taken in a trial of the OX40 agonist ivuxolimab. The source is an adult with an advanced solid tumor such as melanoma, head and neck, liver or kidney cancer.

This clone has just a few counts. The chain joins TRBV19 to TRBJ1-1, with a tentative D call TRBD1 (5 bases). Per the germline V gene, CDR1 is LNHDA and CDR2 is SQIVND (reference sequence). The CDR3 covers 13 residues. V was clipped by 6 bases and J by 8 bases, with 16 bases between them. CDR3 bases: TGTGCCAGTAGCCCTTCGGAGGGGTTCGAAGCTTTCTTT. Translated, it gives CASSPSEGFEAFF.

The V gene is TRBV28, the J gene TRBJ1-2; no clear D. Between the trimmed V and J ends, which lost 2 bases and 4 bases, there was a span of 8 bases. There are 13 residues in the CDR3. Germline CDR1 and CDR2: MDHEN and SYDVKM. The CDR3 DNA sequence: TGTGCCAGCAGTTTAACCCCGGTCTATGGCTACACCTTC. It encodes CASSLTPVYGYTF.

V gene TRBV7-6 combines with J gene TRBJ1-2, with 9 bases lining up with TRBD1. The CDR3 sequence is 14 residues long. Per the germline V gene, CDR1 is SGHVS and CDR2 is FNYEAQ. The junction had 7 bases not matched to a gene; V was cut back by 4 bases and J by 7 bases. The CDR3 protein is CASSSGTGPGGYTF. DNA of the CDR3: TGTGCCAGCAGCTCAGGGACAGGGCCAGGTGGCTACACCTTC.

The V call is TRBV6-5, the J call TRBJ2-5; unclear D gene. V was shortened by 9 bases and J by 4 bases, with 9 bases between the two germline ends. The CDR3 length is 11 residues. The germline gives CDR1 MNHEY, CDR2 SVGAGI. CDR3: CASRTVETQYF. The CDR3 DNA is TGTGCCAGTCGAACTGTAGAGACCCAGTACTTC.

This chain connects TRBV6-1 to TRBJ2-7; perhaps TRBD2 as D (7 bases). Trimming took off 1 base at V and 6 bases at J, with 13 bases between the two ends. The length of the CDR3 is 14 residues. Germline values: CDR1 MNHNS, CDR2 SASEGT. The CDR3 bases are TGTGCCAGCAGTGAAGATTGGGAGGGGGGCGAGCAGTACTTC. As protein: CASSEDWEGGEQYF.

V is TRBV7-9 and J is TRBJ2-5; TRBD2 aligns across 7 bases. Germline lookup yields CDR1 SEHNR and CDR2 FQNEAQ (reference sequence). Trimming removed 3 bases from V and 2 bases from J; junction bases left unmatched: 3. The CDR3 consists of 14 residues. CDR3 loop: CASSLGGVQETQYF. The CDR3 bases are TGTGCCAGCAGCTTGGGAGGGGTACAAGAGACCCAGTACTTC.